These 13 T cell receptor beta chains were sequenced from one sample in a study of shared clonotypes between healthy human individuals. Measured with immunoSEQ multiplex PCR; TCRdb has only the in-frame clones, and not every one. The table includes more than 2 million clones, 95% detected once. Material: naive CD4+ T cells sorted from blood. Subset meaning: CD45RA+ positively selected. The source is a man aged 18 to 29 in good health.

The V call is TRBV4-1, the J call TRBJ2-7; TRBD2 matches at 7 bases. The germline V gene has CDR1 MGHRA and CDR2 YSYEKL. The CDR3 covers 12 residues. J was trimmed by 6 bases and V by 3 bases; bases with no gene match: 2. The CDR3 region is CASSQGGSEQYF. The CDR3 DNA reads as TGCGCCAGCAGCCAGGGGGGGAGCGAGCAGTACTTC.

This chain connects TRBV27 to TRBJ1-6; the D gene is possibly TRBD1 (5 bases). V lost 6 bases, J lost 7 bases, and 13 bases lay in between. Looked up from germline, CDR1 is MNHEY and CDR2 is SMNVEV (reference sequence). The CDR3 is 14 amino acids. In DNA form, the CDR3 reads TGTGCCAGCAGCGGACAACTCTCCAATTCACCCCTCCACTTT. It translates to CASSGQLSNSPLHF.

This CDR3 is CASSTSGAGANVLTF. The CDR3 DNA reads TGTGCCAGTAGTACTTCAGGGGCCGGGGCCAACGTCCTGACTTTC. The chain has TRBV19 and TRBJ2-6; D possibly corresponds to TRBD1 (6 bases). CDR3 length: 15 residues. Germline V gene sequence: CDR1 LNHDA, CDR2 SQIVND (reference sequence). Trimming pared 4 bases from V and 4 bases from J, leaving 11 bases between.

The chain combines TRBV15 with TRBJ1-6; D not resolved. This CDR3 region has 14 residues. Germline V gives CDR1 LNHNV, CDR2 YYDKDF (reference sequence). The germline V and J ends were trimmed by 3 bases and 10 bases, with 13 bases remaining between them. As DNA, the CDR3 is TGTGCCACCAGCAGGGGCCCGGACGGGTCACCCCTCCACTTT. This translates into CATSRGPDGSPLHF.

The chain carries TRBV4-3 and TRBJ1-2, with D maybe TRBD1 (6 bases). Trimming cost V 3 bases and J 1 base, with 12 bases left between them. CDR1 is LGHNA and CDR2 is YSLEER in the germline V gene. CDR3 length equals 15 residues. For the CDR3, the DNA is TGCGCCAGCAGCCAGGGACATGGGGATAACTATGGCTACACCTTC. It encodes CASSQGHGDNYGYTF.

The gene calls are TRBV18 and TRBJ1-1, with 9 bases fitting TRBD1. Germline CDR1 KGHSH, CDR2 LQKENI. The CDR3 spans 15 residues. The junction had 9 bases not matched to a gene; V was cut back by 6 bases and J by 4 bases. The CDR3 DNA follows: TGTGCCAGCTCCCAAAGGACAGGGGTCGGCACTGAAGCTTTCTTT. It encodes CASSQRTGVGTEAFF.

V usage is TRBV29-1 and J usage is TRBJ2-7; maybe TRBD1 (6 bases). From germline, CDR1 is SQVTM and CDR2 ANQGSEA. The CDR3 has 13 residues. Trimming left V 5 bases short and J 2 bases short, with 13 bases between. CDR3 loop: CSVRTVLTYEQYF. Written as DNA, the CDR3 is TGCAGCGTTAGGACAGTCCTGACCTACGAGCAGTACTTC.

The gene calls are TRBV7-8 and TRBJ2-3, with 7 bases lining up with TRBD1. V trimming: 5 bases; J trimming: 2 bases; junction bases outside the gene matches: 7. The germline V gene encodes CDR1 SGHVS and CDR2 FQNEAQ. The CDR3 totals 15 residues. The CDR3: CASSIRDSLTDTQYF. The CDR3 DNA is TGTGCCAGCAGCATTAGGGACAGCCTCACAGATACGCAGTATTTT.

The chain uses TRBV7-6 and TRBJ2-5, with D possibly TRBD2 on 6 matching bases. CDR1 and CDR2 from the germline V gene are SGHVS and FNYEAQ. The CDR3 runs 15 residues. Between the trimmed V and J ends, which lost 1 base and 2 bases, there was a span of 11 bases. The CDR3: CASSLGLGLQETQYF. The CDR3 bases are TGTGCCAGCAGCTTAGGGCTGGGACTGCAAGAGACCCAGTACTTC.

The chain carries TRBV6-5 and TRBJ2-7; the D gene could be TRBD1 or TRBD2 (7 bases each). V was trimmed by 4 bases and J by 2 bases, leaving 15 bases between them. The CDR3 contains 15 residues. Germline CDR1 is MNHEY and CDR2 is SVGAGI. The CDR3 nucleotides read TGTGCCAGCAGTTCCGGAGCGGGACAGCCCTACGAGCAGTACTTC. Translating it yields CASSSGAGQPYEQYF.

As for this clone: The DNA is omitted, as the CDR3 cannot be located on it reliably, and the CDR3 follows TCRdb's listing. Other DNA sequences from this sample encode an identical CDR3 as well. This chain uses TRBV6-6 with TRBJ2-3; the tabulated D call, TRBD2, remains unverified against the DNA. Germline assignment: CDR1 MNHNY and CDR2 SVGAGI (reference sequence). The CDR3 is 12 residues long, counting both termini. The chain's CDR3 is CASSSSTDTQYF.

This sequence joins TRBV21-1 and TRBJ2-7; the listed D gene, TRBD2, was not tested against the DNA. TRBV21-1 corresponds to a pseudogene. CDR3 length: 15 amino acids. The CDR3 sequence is CASSLLAGACYEQYF. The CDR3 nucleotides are TGTGCCAGCAGCCTACTAGCGGGAGCTTGTTACGAGCAGTACTTC.

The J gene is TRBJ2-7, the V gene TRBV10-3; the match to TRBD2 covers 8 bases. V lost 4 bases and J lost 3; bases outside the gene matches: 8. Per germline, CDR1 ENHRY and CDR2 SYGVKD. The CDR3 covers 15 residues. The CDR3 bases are TGTGCCATCAGTGCCCAGACTAGCGCCTTCTACGAGCAGTACTTC. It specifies CAISAQTSAFYEQYF.